Listed here are 23 T cell receptor beta chains from one sample, sequenced in a study of shared T cell receptors in the human thymus. The method was immunoSEQ multiplex PCR; TCRdb's version includes in-frame clones alone and lacks a portion of them. The table lists about 660,000 clones, over 75% of them singletons, with around 0.01% in the top ten. A further study also used this sample, focusing on human thymus T cells.

What was sequenced was thymocytes. The source of these receptors is a boy under two years old with a congenital heart defect.

Concerning this clone itself: Its ends do not fully match the called genes, so a read error is possible. The gene calls are TRBV5-5 and TRBJ2-1, with 8 bases lining up with TRBD1. The CDR3 is 13 residues long. Germline CDR1 and CDR2: SGHKS and YYEKEE (reference sequence). CDR3: CATADGDRPFTLF. Written as DNA, the CDR3 is TGTGCCACCGCGGACGGGGACAGGCCATTTACCCTCTTC.

The V gene is TRBV6-6, the J gene TRBJ2-1, with 8 bases lining up with TRBD2. CDR3 length: 16 amino acids. Germline CDR1 and CDR2: MNHNY and SVGAGI (reference sequence). Unmatched junction bases numbered 8, after V lost 2 bases and J lost 5 bases. CDR3 region: CASSYTSGSSHNEQFF. Written as DNA, the CDR3 is TGTGCCAGCAGTTACACAAGCGGGAGTAGCCACAATGAGCAGTTCTTC.

The rearrangement joins TRBV28 to TRBJ2-7, with 7 bases aligning to TRBD1. This CDR3 contains 17 residues. Trimming cost V 5 bases and J 0 bases; bases outside gene matches: 13. The germline gives CDR1 MDHEN, CDR2 SYDVKM. The CDR3 loop is CASSVYVRDSRSYEQYF. The CDR3 DNA reads as TGTGCCAGCAGTGTATATGTCCGGGACAGCCGCTCCTACGAGCAGTACTTC.

This chain uses TRBV2 with TRBJ2-1; TRBD2 matches 7 bases. V trimming: 2 bases; J trimming: 7 bases; junction bases outside the gene matches: 14. This CDR3 contains 17 residues. The germline V gene has CDR1 SNHLY and CDR2 FYNNEI. The CDR3 sequence: CASSELASGNLGNEQFF. In DNA, the CDR3 is TGTGCCAGCAGTGAATTGGCTAGCGGTAATTTGGGGAATGAGCAGTTCTTC.

This clone has just a few counts. This chain joins TRBV4-1 and TRBJ2-3; 16 nucleotides line up with TRBD2. CDR1 and CDR2 from the germline V gene are MGHRA and YSYEKL. The CDR3 extends over 18 amino acids. J gave up 3 bases and V 0 bases, and 3 bases lay outside the gene matches. For the CDR3, the DNA is TGCGCCAGCAGCCAAGATGGGGGACTAGCGGGAGGGACAGATACGCAGTATTTT. This gives the protein CASSQDGGLAGGTDTQYF.

This chain links TRBV11-2 with TRBJ2-3; 14 bases agree with TRBD2. CDR3 size: 15 residues. Unmatched junction bases numbered 0, after V lost 1 base and J lost 6 bases. The germline CDR1 and CDR2 sequences are SGHAT and FQNNGV. The CDR3 spells CASSLGTSGRDTQYF. DNA of the CDR3: TGTGCCAGCAGCTTAGGGACTAGCGGGAGGGATACGCAGTATTTT. Together with reference TRBV11-2 and TRBJ2-3, the CDR3 gives the full variable domain: EAGVAQSPRYKIIEKRQSVAFWCNPISGHATLYWYQQILGQGPKLLIQFQNNGVVDDSQLPKDRFSAERLKGVDSTLKIQPAKLEDSAVYLCASSLGTSGRDTQYFGPGTRLTVL.

V and J are TRBV7-2 and TRBJ1-1; tentative D call: TRBD1 (5 bases). This CDR3 spans 15 amino acids. V dropped 0 bases and J dropped 0 bases, with 8 bases sitting between them. Germline CDR1 reads SGHTA; CDR2 reads FQGNSA. The CDR3 spells CASSLARDLNTEAFF. CDR3 bases: TGTGCCAGCAGCTTAGCGCGGGACCTGAACACTGAAGCTTTCTTT.

The chain links TRBV4-3 to TRBJ2-5; weak D call: TRBD2 (5 bases). The end of the DNA aligns better with TRBJ2-7, so the J call may be wrong. Germline CDR1 and CDR2: LGHNA and YSLEER. This CDR3 is built from 15 residues. The CDR3, as DNA: TGCGCCAGCAGCCAAGAATACAGAGAGCGGTACGAGCAGTACTTC. As protein: CASSQEYRERYEQYF.

J is TRBJ1-2 and V is TRBV15; D is unclear. V lost 3 bases and J lost 6, with 11 bases in between. Germline assignment: CDR1 LNHNV and CDR2 YYDKDF (reference sequence). CDR3 size: 13 residues. CDR3 sequence reads: CATSRGEVDGYTF. For the CDR3, the DNA is TGTGCCACCAGCAGGGGAGAGGTGGATGGCTACACCTTC.

The rearrangement uses TRBV10-3 and TRBJ1-2, with a possible D match to TRBD1 (6 bases). The CDR3 runs 15 residues. Trimming removed 0 bases at V and 4 bases at J, with 12 bases between. Germline CDR1 and CDR2: ENHRY and SYGVKD. In nucleotides, the CDR3 is TGTGCCATCAGTGAGTCTACAGGGCAGTGCTATGGCTACACCTTC. Translation gives CAISESTGQCYGYTF.

The rearrangement joins TRBV6-5 to TRBJ2-7, with 7 bases that match TRBD1. Germline CDR1 MNHEY, CDR2 SVGAGI. The V segment lost 8 bases and the J segment 0 bases; nucleotides outside the gene matches: 7. This CDR3 spans 14 amino acids. CDR3 DNA: TGTGCCAGCCAAGGGGGCCGGAGCTCCTACGAGCAGTACTTC. Protein product: CASQGGRSSYEQYF.

V is TRBV2 and J is TRBJ2-1, with D perhaps TRBD1 (6 bases). The V gene lost 2 bases and the J gene lost 0 bases, with 11 bases spanning the gap. Germline assignment: CDR1 SNHLY and CDR2 FYNNEI. The CDR3 has 16 amino acids. CDR3 region: CASSENRANSYNEQFF. The CDR3 coding sequence is TGTGCCAGCAGTGAAAACAGGGCGAACTCCTACAATGAGCAGTTCTTC. Full variable domain (remainder filled in from reference TRBV2 and TRBJ2-1): EPEVTQTPSHQVTQMGQEVILRCVPISNHLYFYWYRQILGQKVEFLVSFYNNEISEKSEIFDDQFSVERPDGSNFTLKIRSTKLEDSAMYFCASSENRANSYNEQFFGPGTRLTVL.

V is TRBV7-6 and J is TRBJ2-3; TRBD2 aligns across 16 bases. Germline V gene sequence: CDR1 SGHVS, CDR2 FNYEAQ. J was trimmed by 3 bases and V by 5 bases; bases with no gene match: 5. The CDR3 contains 17 residues. CDR3 amino acids: CASSEGLAGGPTDTQYF. The CDR3 DNA is TGTGCCAGCAGCGAGGGACTAGCGGGAGGGCCAACAGATACGCAGTATTTT.

The chain joins TRBV18 to TRBJ1-5; no firm D call. CDR3 length: 15 residues. V gave up 2 bases and J gave up 5 bases, with 13 bases separating them. Per the germline V gene, CDR1 is KGHSH and CDR2 is LQKENI. In DNA form, the CDR3 reads TGTGCCAGCTCACCATTCGGGTTTCCAGATCAGCCCCAGCATTTT. Protein product: CASSPFGFPDQPQHF. The whole variable domain, remainder taken from reference TRBV18 and TRBJ1-5, is NAGVMQNPRHLVRRRGQEARLRCSPMKGHSHVYWYRQLPEEGLKFMVYLQKENIIDESGMPKERFSAEFPKEGPSILRIQQVVRGDSAAYFCASSPFGFPDQPQHFGDGTRLSIL.

The chain joins TRBV9 to TRBJ2-7; 7 bases match TRBD2. The CDR3 length is 14 residues. Losses at the gene ends were 3 bases for V and 5 bases for J; bases not matched to a gene: 8. Germline lookup yields CDR1 SGDLS and CDR2 YYNGEE. This CDR3 reads CASSGRQGGDEQYF. The DNA for the CDR3 is TGTGCCAGCAGCGGACGCCAGGGAGGGGACGAGCAGTACTTC. Variable domain in full (rest from reference TRBV9 and TRBJ2-7): DSGVTQTPKHLITATGQRVTLRCSPRSGDLSVYWYQQSLDQGLQFLIQYYNGEERAKGNILERFSAQQFPDLHSELNLSSLELGDSALYFCASSGRQGGDEQYFGPGTRLTVT.

The chain joins TRBV19 to TRBJ1-5; a weak D match, TRBD1 (6 bases). CDR1 and CDR2 (germline): LNHDA, SQIVND (reference sequence). Between the trimmed V and J ends, which lost 5 bases and 7 bases, there was a span of 24 bases. The CDR3 is made up of 17 amino acids. As DNA, the CDR3 is TGTGCCAGTAGTGTCTACAGGGATTTGGTTTCAAGGCAGCCCCAGCATTTT. It encodes CASSVYRDLVSRQPQHF.

This clone has a single count. V is TRBV7-8 and J is TRBJ2-7; the match to TRBD2 covers 9 bases. There are 14 residues in the CDR3. Germline V gives CDR1 SGHVS, CDR2 FQNEAQ. Unmatched junction bases numbered 4, after V lost 5 bases and J lost 2 bases. CDR3 nucleotides: TGTGCCAGCAGCATAAGCGGGAGGACCTACGAGCAGTACTTC. Its protein is CASSISGRTYEQYF.

The CDR3 loop is CASSLRVRDGDYEQYF. Here the CDR3 DNA reads TGTGCCAGCAGTTTAAGGGTGCGGGACGGAGACTACGAGCAGTACTTC. The rearrangement joins TRBV28 to TRBJ2-7, with a weak D call TRBD2 (6 bases). The CDR3 is 16 amino acids. Per the germline V gene, CDR1 is MDHEN and CDR2 is SYDVKM. Trimming stripped 2 bases from V and 3 bases from J, with 17 bases between.

The sample holds a few counts of this clone. This rearrangement joins TRBV7-8 to TRBJ1-1; the D gene is possibly TRBD1 (5 bases). V was cut by 2 bases and J by 8 bases, with 12 bases left in between. CDR1 and CDR2 (germline): SGHVS, FQNEAQ. The CDR3 extends over 13 amino acids. CDR3 sequence reads: CASSLWGIYEAFF. CDR3 DNA: TGTGCCAGCAGCTTATGGGGCATATACGAAGCTTTCTTT.

The CDR3 nucleotides are TGCGCCAGCAGCCAAGACGGGGAGGGACGAAACACCATATATTTT. This gives the protein CASSQDGEGRNTIYF. V and J are TRBV4-3 and TRBJ1-3; tentatively, D is TRBD1 (5 bases). The V gene lost 0 bases and the J gene lost 5 bases, with 11 bases spanning the gap. Germline CDR1 LGHNA, CDR2 YSLEER. The CDR3 is 15 amino acids.

The V and J genes are TRBV30 and TRBJ2-7, with D possibly TRBD2 on 5 matching bases. Trimming stripped 0 bases from V and 1 base from J, with 13 bases between. The V gene's germline CDR1 is GTSNPN and CDR2 SVGIG (reference sequence). The CDR3 sequence is 15 residues long. The CDR3 DNA is TGTGCCTGGAGTGTACGGACGGGAAGGTCCTACGAGCAGTACTTC. Translating it yields CAWSVRTGRSYEQYF. Complete variable domain (other parts from reference TRBV30 and TRBJ2-7): SQTIHQWPATLVQPVGSPLSLECTVEGTSNPNLYWYRQAAGRGLQLLFYSVGIGQISSEVPQNLSASRPQDRQFILSSKKLLLSDSGFYLCAWSVRTGRSYEQYFGPGTRLTVT.

The V call is TRBV2, the J call TRBJ1-5; D is uncertain. CDR1 and CDR2 from the germline V gene are SNHLY and FYNNEI. The CDR3 has 13 amino acids. Trimming took off 6 bases at V and 4 bases at J, with 10 bases between the two ends. CDR3 amino acids: CASSREKNQPQHF. CDR3 coding DNA: TGTGCCAGCAGCCGGGAGAAGAATCAGCCCCAGCATTTT. Combining the CDR3 with reference TRBV2 and TRBJ1-5 gives the whole variable domain EPEVTQTPSHQVTQMGQEVILRCVPISNHLYFYWYRQILGQKVEFLVSFYNNEISEKSEIFDDQFSVERPDGSNFTLKIRSTKLEDSAMYFCASSREKNQPQHFGDGTRLSIL.

This chain uses TRBV7-2 with TRBJ2-7, with D uncertain. The V gene's germline CDR1 is SGHTA and CDR2 FQGNSA. The CDR3 extends over 15 amino acids. V lost 3 bases and J lost 2, with 14 bases in between. The CDR3 DNA reads TGTGCCAGCAGCTTTGGTTCCCCACACCCCTACGAGCAGTACTTC. Its protein is CASSFGSPHPYEQYF.